The clone carrying this T cell receptor beta chain was counted ten times or more. This sample is part of a study of regulatory T cells in long-lasting Graves disease. The germline V gene has CDR1 LNHNV and CDR2 YYDKDF (reference sequence). This CDR3 has 13 residues. V was pared by 5 bases and J by 3 bases, with 10 bases between. The time point was: persistent/refractory GD, antithyroid drugs over 5 years with positive TRAb. Extracted PBMC RNA gave rise to the TCR library. Arm-PCR of CDR3 regions with iRepertoire HTBI primers generated TCR beta libraries. TCRdb re-derived calls from the multiplex PCR reads in MiXCR, one entry per CDR3 protein. The table lists about 660,000 distinct CDR3 sequences, around 30% of them singletons.

Here the sequenced sample was peripheral blood mononuclear cells (PBMCs), taken when the disease was refractory, from a patient treated with antithyroid drugs. The TCR comes from a female donor with Graves disease. This chain links TRBV15 with TRBJ1-2; D gene unclear. CDR3 sequence reads: CATSGKRDYGYTF. The CDR3 DNA sequence: TGTGCCACCAGCGGAAAGCGTGACTATGGCTACACCTTC.